The text below deals with one T cell receptor (beta chain). This clonotype is termed large (0.1 to 1%). Its antigen remains undetermined. Per-nucleotide qualities are absent, and no much larger clonotype sits a single base away. This sample's time point label indicates: 30 days after allogeneic hematopoietic stem cell transplantation. At 30 days after allogeneic hematopoietic stem cell transplantation, peripheral blood mononuclear cells were collected from the patients. V and J lose 3 bases and 2 bases, and a span of 12 bases separates them. Based on the germline V gene, the CDR1 and CDR2 sequences are SGHDT and YYEEEE. The CDR3 sequence holds 15 residues, the cysteine and phenylalanine included. The only DNA kept is the CDR3, 45 bases in frame from the first base. This entry belongs to a study of regulatory T cells after allogeneic stem cell transplantation (dated by TCRdb to 2017 to 2018). Some background on the complete study: Patients were stratified according to whether acute graft-versus-host disease had developed within 100 days after stem cell transplantation. CD4+CD25+CD127- regulatory T cells were isolated from patient PBMCs by fluorescence-activated cell sorting. Conventional CD4+ T cells defined as CD4+CD25+/-CD127+ were also sorted and TCR-sequenced for comparison in the study. The study compared the TCR repertoire of regulatory T cells after allogeneic stem cell transplantation in patients who had acute graft-versus-host disease versus patients who did not. The paper as a whole reports these results and caveats: Compared with patients who had graft-versus-host disease, patients without the disease had a regulatory T-cell TCR repertoire that was more focused and less diverse. No regulatory T-cell clones were found in all patients, and the number of sorted cells showed no significant correlation with the inverse Simpson index. Conventional CD4+ T-cell repertoire diversity did not differ significantly between patients with and without graft-versus-host disease. Because the patient sample size was small, the findings needed validation in a larger cohort. In non-GvHD patients, the top 10 regulatory T-cell clones took up a significantly larger share of the repertoire, which suggests expansion of presumably allo-specific protective clones.

These reads were obtained on an Illumina MiSeq. After the RNA was reverse transcribed with the SMARTer RACE cDNA Amplification kit, the TCR beta CDR3 region was amplified. RNA from sorted cells was extracted with the RNeasy Mini Kit. Illumina paired-end sequencing was used to sequence the TCR beta amplicons. In the source study's methods: MiXCR, VDJtools and the tcR R package were the tools used to analyze the TCR repertoire. The inverse Simpson index was used to measure diversity, and clones were grouped as rare, small, medium or expanded based on each clone's proportion of the repertoire. TCRdb applied fastp at Q25 and MiXCR to the public reads, then kept only in-frame beta chains. Each CDR3 protein appears once, grouped with its most common genes and DNA. The V and J calls and clone size are TCRdb's, not the authors'. Here the sample has 360 or so distinct CDR3 sequences; 15% to 20% occur a single time. The ten largest account for under 25% of the sample.

Sample: sorted CD4+ T cells from blood (whether regulatory or conventional is not recorded), taken 30 days after allogeneic stem cell transplant. This sequence uses TRBV5-6 and TRBJ1-5, and TRBD1 may be the D gene, going by 5 matching bases. This TCR was sampled from a human patient who had an allogeneic stem cell transplant, so the T cells may come from the graft donor. CDR3 sequence: CASSSTGGGNQPQHF. The nucleotide sequence is TGTGCCAGCAGCTCAACGGGGGGGGGCAATCAGCCCCAGCATTTT.